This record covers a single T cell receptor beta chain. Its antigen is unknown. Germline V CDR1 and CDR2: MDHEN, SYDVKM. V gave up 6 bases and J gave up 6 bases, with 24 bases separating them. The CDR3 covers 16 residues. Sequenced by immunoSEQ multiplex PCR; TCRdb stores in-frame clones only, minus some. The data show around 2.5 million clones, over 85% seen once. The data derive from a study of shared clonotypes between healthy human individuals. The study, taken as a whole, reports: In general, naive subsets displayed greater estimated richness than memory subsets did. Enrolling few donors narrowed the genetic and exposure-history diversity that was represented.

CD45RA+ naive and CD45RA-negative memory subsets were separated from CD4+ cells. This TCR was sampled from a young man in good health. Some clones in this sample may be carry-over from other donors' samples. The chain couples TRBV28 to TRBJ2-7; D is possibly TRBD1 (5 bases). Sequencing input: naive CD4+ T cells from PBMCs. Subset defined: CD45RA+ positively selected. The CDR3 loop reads CASSRADSRSTPEQYF. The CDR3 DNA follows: TGTGCCAGCAGCCGAGCCGACAGCCGATCGACTCCCGAGCAGTACTTC.